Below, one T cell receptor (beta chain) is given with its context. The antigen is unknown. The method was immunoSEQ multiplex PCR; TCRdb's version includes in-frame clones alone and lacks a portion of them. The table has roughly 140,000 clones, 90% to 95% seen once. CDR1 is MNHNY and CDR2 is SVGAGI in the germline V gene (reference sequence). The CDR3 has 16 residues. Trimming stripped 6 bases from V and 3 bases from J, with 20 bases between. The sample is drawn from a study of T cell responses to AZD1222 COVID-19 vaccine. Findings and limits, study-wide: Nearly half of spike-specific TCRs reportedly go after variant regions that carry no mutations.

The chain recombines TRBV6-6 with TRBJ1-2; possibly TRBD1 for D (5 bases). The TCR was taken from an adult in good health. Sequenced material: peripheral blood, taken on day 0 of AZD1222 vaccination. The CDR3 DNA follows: TGTGCCAGCAGGGACACAGTTGGGGCGATAGACTATGGCTACACCTTC. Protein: CASRDTVGAIDYGYTF.